These 31 T cell receptor beta chains originate from one sample sequenced in a study of preoperative IRX-2 immunotherapy in early breast cancer. Profiled with immunoSEQ multiplex PCR; TCRdb holds only in-frame clones, not every one. In the table there are just over 25,000 clones, approximately 80% of which are singletons. Described treatment: preoperative locoregional IRX-2 cytokine immunotherapy. The sample in question was lymph node tissue, obtained after IRX-2 immunotherapy. The receptors stem from a human donor with breast cancer.

This chain connects TRBV6-8 to TRBJ1-2; TRBD1 might be the D (5 bases). The CDR3 spans 16 residues. Germline CDR1 is MNHGY and CDR2 is SAAAGT. Trimming pared 5 bases from V and 0 bases from J, leaving 16 bases between. The CDR3 here is CASSENWGLANYGYTF. Here the CDR3 DNA reads TGTGCCAGCAGTGAGAATTGGGGCCTAGCTAACTATGGCTACACCTTC.

This rearrangement joins TRBV14 to TRBJ2-7; the match to TRBD2 covers 12 bases. Germline V CDR1 and CDR2: SGHDN, FVKESK. The CDR3 runs 16 residues. The V segment lost 8 bases and the J segment 5 bases; nucleotides outside the gene matches: 13. The CDR3 protein is CASSPTLTSGGDEQYF. CDR3 bases: TGTGCCAGCTCCCCTACCCTGACTAGCGGGGGCGACGAGCAGTACTTC.

The chain is built from TRBV19 and TRBJ1-1, with D possibly being TRBD1 (6 bases). Trimming removed 7 bases at V and 1 base at J, with 13 bases between. Germline CDR1 reads LNHDA; CDR2 reads SQIVND (reference sequence). The CDR3 has 14 residues. The CDR3 loop is CASTPIGGNTEAFF. CDR3 nucleotide sequence: TGTGCCAGTACCCCCATAGGGGGGAACACTGAAGCTTTCTTT.

The chain has TRBV6-8 and TRBJ1-6, with 9 bases fitting TRBD1. This CDR3 region has 16 residues. V dropped 4 bases and J dropped 4; count of bases not matched to a gene: 5. Germline CDR1 is MNHGY and CDR2 is SAAAGT. The CDR3 DNA reads as TGTGCCAGCAGTTCAGGACAGGGGTCGTATAATTCACCCCTCCACTTT. Its protein is CASSSGQGSYNSPLHF.

The chain uses TRBV11-3 and TRBJ1-2; D ambiguous. Trimming took 5 bases from V and 4 from J, leaving 14 bases between them. Per germline, CDR1 SGHNT and CDR2 YENEEA. CDR3 length: 14 residues. CDR3 protein: CASSPSGSSYGYTF. The CDR3 region has the DNA TGTGCCAGCAGCCCGTCCGGCTCAAGCTATGGCTACACCTTC.

The chain couples TRBV25-1 to TRBJ1-1, with D maybe TRBD1 (6 bases). CDR3 size: 12 residues. V was cut by 5 bases and J by 11 bases, with 15 bases left in between. The V gene's germline CDR1 is MGHDK and CDR2 SYGVNS. The CDR3 region has the DNA TGTGCCAGCAGTAGAGCCGGGGGCGTGGCTTTCTTT. As protein: CASSRAGGVAFF.

This clone has only a few counts. The chain couples TRBV18 to TRBJ2-1; D gene unclear. The CDR3 runs to 13 residues. Looked up from germline, CDR1 is KGHSH and CDR2 is LQKENI. V lost 5 bases and J 6 bases, leaving 11 bases between the germline ends. The CDR3 DNA sequence: TGTGCCAGCTCAACGTTCGACTCCAATGAGCAGTTCTTC. It is translated as CASSTFDSNEQFF. The variable domain in full, with the rest retrieved from reference TRBV18 and TRBJ2-1, is NAGVMQNPRHLVRRRGQEARLRCSPMKGHSHVYWYRQLPEEGLKFMVYLQKENIIDESGMPKERFSAEFPKEGPSILRIQQVVRGDSAAYFCASSTFDSNEQFFGPGTRLTVL.

V and J are TRBV7-1 and TRBJ1-5; D possibly corresponds to TRBD1 (5 bases). TRBV7-1 carries the ORF label, with uncertain function. This CDR3 region has 14 residues. Between the trimmed V and J ends, which lost 4 bases and 4 bases, there was a span of 11 bases. The chain's CDR3 is CASSLWGRNQPQHF. CDR3 sequence (DNA): TGTGCCAGCAGCTTATGGGGACGGAATCAGCCCCAGCATTTT.

This clone was observed a single time. The chain couples TRBV7-4 to TRBJ2-3; the match to TRBD2 covers 9 bases. CDR1 and CDR2 (germline): SGHVT, SQSDAQ. V was clipped by 5 bases and J by 0 bases; unmatched bases: 12. The CDR3 is 18 residues long. The CDR3 region has the DNA TGTGCCAGCAGCCCTGCGGGACTAGCAGGGGGAAGCACAGATACGCAGTATTTT. Protein sequence: CASSPAGLAGGSTDTQYF.

This clone was counted a single time. The rearrangement uses TRBV18 and TRBJ1-5; 7 bases fit TRBD1. CDR1 is KGHSH, CDR2 LQKENI, per germline. V lost 2 bases to trimming and J lost 7 bases; unmatched junction nucleotides: 2. There are 13 residues in the CDR3. The CDR3 is CASSPGDSQPQHF. CDR3 coding DNA: TGTGCCAGCTCACCAGGGGACAGCCAGCCCCAGCATTTT.

The rearrangement uses TRBV6-8 and TRBJ1-4; the D gene is possibly TRBD1 (6 bases). The CDR3 extends over 14 amino acids. Per the germline V gene, CDR1 is MNHGY and CDR2 is SAAAGT. Trimming removed 5 bases from V and 8 bases from J, with 15 bases in between. The DNA for the CDR3 is TGTGCCAGCAGTCGAGCCAGGGGAGTGGAAAAACTGTTTTTT. Protein: CASSRARGVEKLFF.

This clone was detected once. V is TRBV28 and J is TRBJ1-1, with 7 bases fitting TRBD1. The CDR3 runs 14 residues. Trimming took 1 base from V and 5 from J; bases not matched to a gene: 4. In germline, CDR1 is MDHEN, CDR2 SYDVKM. In DNA, the CDR3 is TGTGCCAGCAGTTTATCAGGGGGTGGTACTGAAGCTTTCTTT. Its translation is CASSLSGGGTEAFF.

The rearrangement links TRBV5-1 to TRBJ2-5; D might be TRBD2 (6 bases). The CDR3 length is 14 residues. V shed 1 base and J shed 3 bases, with 10 bases lying between them. CDR1 and CDR2 from the germline V gene are SGHRS and YFSETQ. The CDR3 DNA sequence: TGCGCCAGCAGCTTGTTCGGCGGGAAAGAGACCCAGTACTTC. Translation: CASSLFGGKETQYF.

The rearrangement links TRBV6-8 to TRBJ2-7, with D perhaps TRBD1 (5 bases). Trimming stripped 8 bases from V and 5 bases from J, with 13 bases between. The CDR3 sequence is 12 residues long. Germline V CDR1 and CDR2: MNHGY, SAAAGT. CDR3 sequence (DNA): TGTGCCAGCCGTCGAACAGGAAACGAGCAGTACTTC. It codes for CASRRTGNEQYF.

A single count supports this clone. The V gene is TRBV23-1, the J gene TRBJ2-4; D is possibly TRBD1 or TRBD2 (5 bases each). TRBV23-1 falls under the ORF class, with uncertain function. V was cut by 3 bases and J by 7 bases, with 10 bases left in between. This CDR3 has 13 amino acids. The CDR3 loop reads CASSHDRGNIQYF. Written as DNA, the CDR3 is TGCGCCAGCAGTCATGACAGAGGGAACATTCAGTACTTC.

The CDR3 DNA reads TGTGCCAGCACGACCCAGATTAAGCGGGGGATCTTAAGGGATGAGCAGTTCTTC. Translated: CASTTQIKRGILRDEQFF. This chain joins TRBV28 and TRBJ2-1, with 8 nucleotides matching TRBD2. The CDR3 totals 18 residues. Germline V gives CDR1 MDHEN, CDR2 SYDVKM. The V gene end was trimmed by 7 bases and the J gene end by 8 bases; junction bases not matched to a gene: 22.

The chain joins TRBV30 to TRBJ2-7, with 8 bases matching TRBD1. From germline, CDR1 is GTSNPN and CDR2 SVGIG (reference sequence). The CDR3 loop spans 12 amino acids. Trimming took 7 bases from V and 3 from J; bases not matched to a gene: 5. CDR3 DNA sequence: TGTGCCTTAGACAGGGGTAGCTACGAGCAGTACTTC. Translating gives CALDRGSYEQYF. Combining the CDR3 with reference TRBV30 and TRBJ2-7 gives the whole variable domain SQTIHQWPATLVQPVGSPLSLECTVEGTSNPNLYWYRQAAGRGLQLLFYSVGIGQISSEVPQNLSASRPQDRQFILSSKKLLLSDSGFYLCALDRGSYEQYFGPGTRLTVT.

The genes are TRBV18 and TRBJ1-6; no reliable D call. CDR1 and CDR2 (germline): KGHSH, LQKENI. CDR3 size: 13 residues. V was pared by 3 bases and J by 6 bases, with 6 bases between. CDR3 in amino acids: CASSPAPNSPLHF. As DNA, the CDR3 is TGTGCCAGCTCACCCGCTCCTAATTCACCCCTCCACTTT.

The chain joins TRBV28 to TRBJ1-1; 11 bases agree with TRBD1. Germline CDR1 and CDR2: MDHEN and SYDVKM. V shed 2 bases and J 0 bases; nucleotides not matched to a gene: 8. This CDR3 is 18 amino acids long. For the CDR3, the DNA is TGTGCCAGCAGTTTAGCCCGGGACAGGGGGTGGATGAACACTGAAGCTTTCTTT. It yields the protein CASSLARDRGWMNTEAFF.

The chain recombines TRBV29-1 with TRBJ1-1; TRBD1 might be the D (5 bases). The V end lost 7 bases, the J end lost 0 bases, and 9 bases lay between the germline ends. The CDR3 spans 12 residues. CDR1 and CDR2 (germline): SQVTM, ANQGSEA. This CDR3 reads CSGSGLNTEAFF. As DNA, the CDR3 is TGCAGCGGATCAGGGTTGAACACTGAAGCTTTCTTT.

The V call is TRBV15, the J call TRBJ2-3; 10 nucleotides match TRBD2. The ends lost 0 bases at V and 6 bases at J; junction bases unmatched: 9. The germline gives CDR1 LNHNV, CDR2 YYDKDF (reference sequence). The CDR3 has 17 residues. CDR3 nucleotides: TGTGCCACCAGCAGAGATCTCCTAGCGGGGGCGAGGGATACGCAGTATTTT. It is translated as CATSRDLLAGARDTQYF.

The chain combines TRBV18 with TRBJ1-2; 9 bases match TRBD1. The V and J ends lost 2 bases and 6 bases, in that order; junction bases with no gene match: 4. CDR3 length: 14 residues. Germline assignment: CDR1 KGHSH and CDR2 LQKENI. The chain's CDR3 is CASSPSDRGDGYTF. CDR3 nucleotide sequence: TGTGCCAGCTCACCAAGTGACAGGGGGGATGGCTACACCTTC.

The chain employs TRBV12-5 and TRBJ1-1, with TRBD1 identical over 8 bases. Looked up from germline, CDR1 is LGHNT and CDR2 is FRNRAP. The V and J ends lost 2 bases and 5 bases, in that order; junction bases with no gene match: 4. CDR3 size: 14 residues. CDR3 sequence (DNA): TGTGCTAGTGGTTTGCAGGGGGCGCAAACTGAAGCTTTCTTT. Its translation is CASGLQGAQTEAFF.

The chain employs TRBV6-8 and TRBJ1-3; D might be TRBD1 (5 bases). CDR3 size: 13 residues. Germline V lookup: CDR1 MNHGY, CDR2 SAAAGT. Trimming cost V 8 bases and J 9 bases, with 17 bases left between them. This chain's CDR3 is CASGTRNFGTIYF. CDR3 nucleotides: TGTGCCAGCGGGACTCGGAATTTCGGCACCATATATTTT.

This chain joins TRBV27 and TRBJ1-5; TRBD1 is a possible D gene (6 bases). From germline, CDR1 is MNHEY and CDR2 SMNVEV (reference sequence). Trimming left V 10 bases short and J 0 bases short, with 19 bases between. The CDR3 loop spans 16 amino acids. The CDR3 bases are TGTGCCACCAGAGGCGGAGGGGGGGGTAGCAATCAGCCCCAGCATTTT. Protein: CATRGGGGGSNQPQHF.

This sequence joins TRBV6-8 and TRBJ1-1; no clear D. There are 17 residues in the CDR3. CDR1 MNHGY and CDR2 SAAAGT come from the germline V gene. The germline V and J ends were trimmed by 7 bases and 0 bases, with 21 bases remaining between them. CDR3 sequence reads: CASTPIGFFSLNTEAFF. CDR3 nucleotide sequence: TGTGCCAGCACCCCGATAGGCTTTTTTTCTTTGAACACTGAAGCTTTCTTT.

The V and J genes are TRBV18 and TRBJ1-1; D might be TRBD1 (5 bases). The germline V gene encodes CDR1 KGHSH and CDR2 LQKENI. The CDR3 covers 14 residues. V lost 6 bases and J lost 1, with 12 bases in between. CDR3: CASSSTGGNTEAFF. The DNA of the CDR3 is TGTGCCAGCTCCTCAACTGGGGGGAACACTGAAGCTTTCTTT.

The V gene is TRBV6-8, the J gene TRBJ1-3; D is possibly TRBD1 (6 bases). The CDR3 spans 15 residues. Trimming pared 5 bases from V and 2 bases from J, leaving 13 bases between. Germline V lookup: CDR1 MNHGY, CDR2 SAAAGT. The CDR3 sequence: CASSKGGLAGNTIYF. CDR3 DNA sequence: TGTGCCAGCAGTAAAGGGGGTCTCGCTGGAAACACCATATATTTT.

This chain joins TRBV6-8 and TRBJ1-2; 7 bases are a match to TRBD1. The CDR3 totals 13 residues. V lost 6 bases and J lost 6; bases outside the gene matches: 7. Germline CDR1 MNHGY, CDR2 SAAAGT. For the CDR3, the DNA is TGTGCCAGCAGCGACCGGACAGGCCATGGCTACACCTTC. Translated, it gives CASSDRTGHGYTF.

Written as DNA, the CDR3 is TGCGCCACAGGAAGGGTCCGCACCGGGGAGCTGTTTTTT. Translation: CATGRVRTGELFF. This chain joins TRBV10-2 and TRBJ2-2; D is ambiguous. CDR1 is WSHSY and CDR2 is SAAADI in the germline V gene. Trimming removed 10 bases from V and 4 bases from J, with 13 bases in between. CDR3 size: 13 residues.

V usage is TRBV19 and J usage is TRBJ1-5, with 9 bases aligning to TRBD1. The ends lost 5 bases at V and 6 bases at J; junction bases unmatched: 11. The germline CDR1 and CDR2 sequences are LNHDA and SQIVND (reference sequence). CDR3 length: 16 residues. CDR3 loop: CASSVGGGQGSQPQHF. The CDR3 coding sequence is TGTGCCAGTAGTGTGGGCGGGGGACAGGGATCTCAGCCCCAGCATTTT.